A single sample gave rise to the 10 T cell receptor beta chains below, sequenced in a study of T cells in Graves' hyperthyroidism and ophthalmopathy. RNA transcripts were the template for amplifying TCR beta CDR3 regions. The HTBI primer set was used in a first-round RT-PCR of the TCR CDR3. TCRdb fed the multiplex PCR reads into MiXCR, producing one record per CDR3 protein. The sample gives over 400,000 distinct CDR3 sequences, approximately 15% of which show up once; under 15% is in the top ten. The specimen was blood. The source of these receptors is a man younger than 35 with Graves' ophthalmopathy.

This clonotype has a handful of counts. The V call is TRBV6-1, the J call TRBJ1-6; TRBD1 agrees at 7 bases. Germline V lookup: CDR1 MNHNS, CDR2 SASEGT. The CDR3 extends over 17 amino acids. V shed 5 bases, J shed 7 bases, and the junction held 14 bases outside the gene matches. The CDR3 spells CASSTYPTTGPNSPLHF. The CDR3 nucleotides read TGTGCCAGCAGTACGTACCCGACGACAGGGCCCAATTCACCCCTCCACTTT.

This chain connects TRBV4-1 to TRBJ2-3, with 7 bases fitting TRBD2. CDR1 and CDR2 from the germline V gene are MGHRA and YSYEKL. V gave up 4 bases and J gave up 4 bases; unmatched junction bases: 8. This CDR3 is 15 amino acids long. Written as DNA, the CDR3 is TGCGCCAGCAGCCGTGGGACTATTTTTTCAGATACGCAGTATTTT. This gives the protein CASSRGTIFSDTQYF.

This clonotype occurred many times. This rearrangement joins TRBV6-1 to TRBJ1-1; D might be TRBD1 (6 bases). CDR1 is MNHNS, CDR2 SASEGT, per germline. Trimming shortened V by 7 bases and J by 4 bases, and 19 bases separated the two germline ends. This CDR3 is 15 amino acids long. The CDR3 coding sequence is TGTGCCAGCACCCCACGGACAGTCGTGGTCACTGAAGCTTTCTTT. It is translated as CASTPRTVVVTEAFF.

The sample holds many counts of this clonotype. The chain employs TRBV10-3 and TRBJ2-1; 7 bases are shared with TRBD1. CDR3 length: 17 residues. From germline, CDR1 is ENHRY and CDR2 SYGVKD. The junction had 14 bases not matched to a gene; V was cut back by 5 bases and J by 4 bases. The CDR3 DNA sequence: TGTGCCATCAGTCTGCCCCGGGACAGTAGAAAGTACAATGAGCAGTTCTTC. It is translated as CAISLPRDSRKYNEQFF.

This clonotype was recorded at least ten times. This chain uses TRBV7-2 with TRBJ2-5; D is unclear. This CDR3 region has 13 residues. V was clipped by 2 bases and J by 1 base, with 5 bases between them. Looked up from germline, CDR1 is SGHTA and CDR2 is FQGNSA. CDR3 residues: CASSLYGQETQYF. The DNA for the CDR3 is TGTGCCAGCAGCTTATATGGCCAAGAGACCCAGTACTTC.

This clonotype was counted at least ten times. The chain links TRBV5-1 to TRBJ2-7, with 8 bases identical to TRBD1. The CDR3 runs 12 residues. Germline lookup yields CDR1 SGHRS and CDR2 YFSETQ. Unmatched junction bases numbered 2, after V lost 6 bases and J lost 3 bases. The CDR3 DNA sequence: TGCGCCAGCACAACAGGGGGCTACGAGCAGTACTTC. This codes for CASTTGGYEQYF.

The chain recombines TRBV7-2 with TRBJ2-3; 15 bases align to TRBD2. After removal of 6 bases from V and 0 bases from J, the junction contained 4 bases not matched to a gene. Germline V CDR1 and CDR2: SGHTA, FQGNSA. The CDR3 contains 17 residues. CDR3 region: CASRGGLAGGSTDTQYF. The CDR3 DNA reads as TGTGCCAGCAGGGGGGGACTAGCGGGAGGTAGCACAGATACGCAGTATTTT.

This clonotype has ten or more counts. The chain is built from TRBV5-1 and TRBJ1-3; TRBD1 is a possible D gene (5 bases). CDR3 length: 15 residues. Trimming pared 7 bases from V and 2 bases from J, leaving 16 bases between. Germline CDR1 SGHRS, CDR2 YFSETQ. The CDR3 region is CASRSGVATGNTIYF. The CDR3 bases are TGCGCCAGCCGATCGGGGGTCGCGACTGGAAACACCATATATTTT.

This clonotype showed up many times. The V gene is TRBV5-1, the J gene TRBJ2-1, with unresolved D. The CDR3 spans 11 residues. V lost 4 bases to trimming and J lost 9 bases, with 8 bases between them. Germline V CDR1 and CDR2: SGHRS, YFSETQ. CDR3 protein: CASSPGVEQFF. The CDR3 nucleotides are TGCGCCAGCAGCCCTGGGGTTGAGCAGTTCTTC.

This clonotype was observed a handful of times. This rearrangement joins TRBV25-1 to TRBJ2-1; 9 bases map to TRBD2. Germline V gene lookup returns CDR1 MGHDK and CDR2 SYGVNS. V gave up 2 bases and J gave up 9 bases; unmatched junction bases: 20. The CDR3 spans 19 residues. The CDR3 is CASSEAPGALAGAPPEQFF. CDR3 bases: TGTGCCAGCAGTGAAGCCCCCGGGGCCTTAGCGGGAGCACCTCCTGAGCAGTTCTTC.